One sample yielded the 9 T cell receptor beta chains listed below, sequenced in a study of PD-L1 blockade in urothelial cancer. The time point here: pretreatment peripheral blood. Using immunoSEQ multiplex PCR, the repertoire was profiled, and TCRdb retains in-frame clones only, with some absent. The data hold tens of thousands of clones, with approximately 80% observed a single time. The starting material was PBMCs, obtained around atezolizumab (anti-PD-L1) treatment. Every receptor here comes from a man aged 65 to 79 with urothelial cancer.

This sequence joins TRBV5-1 and TRBJ2-7, with D possibly being TRBD1 (6 bases). This CDR3 spans 12 amino acids. V lost 4 bases, J lost 5 bases, and 10 bases lay in between. Looked up from germline, CDR1 is SGHRS and CDR2 is YFSETQ. As DNA, the CDR3 is TGCGCCAGCAGCAATAGACAGGACGAGCAGTACTTC. Translating it yields CASSNRQDEQYF. The whole variable domain, remainder taken from reference TRBV5-1 and TRBJ2-7, is KAGVTQTPRYLIKTRGQQVTLSCSPISGHRSVSWYQQTPGQGLQFLFEYFSETQRNKGNFPGRFSGRQFSNSRSEMNVSTLELGDSALYLCASSNRQDEQYFGPGTRLTVT.

The J gene is TRBJ1-6, the V gene TRBV5-1; the match to TRBD1 covers 8 bases. Per the germline V gene, CDR1 is SGHRS and CDR2 is YFSETQ. The junction had 1 base not matched to a gene; V was cut back by 2 bases and J by 6 bases. The CDR3 covers 14 residues. This chain's CDR3 is CASSLDRGNSPLHF. For the CDR3, the DNA is TGCGCCAGCAGCTTAGACAGGGGTAATTCACCCCTCCACTTT.

Written as DNA, the CDR3 is TGCAGCGCTGCGACTAGCGGGATAAGGGAGCAGTTCTTC. It specifies CSAATSGIREQFF. The genes are TRBV29-1 and TRBJ2-1; 11 nucleotides agree with TRBD2. There are 13 residues in the CDR3. Germline CDR1 reads SQVTM; CDR2 reads ANQGSEA. Trimming cost V 7 bases and J 10 bases; bases outside gene matches: 9.

In its sample, this clone was seen once. J is TRBJ1-2 and V is TRBV5-1; D not certain. Germline V gene data show CDR1 as SGHRS and CDR2 as YFSETQ. The ends were cut back, 0 bases at V and 0 bases at J, with 6 bases in the middle. The CDR3 contains 14 residues. This CDR3 reads CASSLEPANYGYTF. For the CDR3, the DNA is TGCGCCAGCAGCTTGGAACCAGCTAACTATGGCTACACCTTC.

This CDR3 is CASSWDRGVIGELFF. CDR3 DNA: TGCGCCAGCAGCTGGGACAGGGGGGTCATCGGGGAGCTGTTTTTT. The V call is TRBV5-1, the J call TRBJ2-2, with 11 bases identical to TRBD1. V shed 3 bases, J shed 7 bases, and the junction held 5 bases outside the gene matches. The CDR3 spans 15 residues. Germline CDR1 reads SGHRS; CDR2 reads YFSETQ.

The V call is TRBV28, the J call TRBJ1-4; weak D call: TRBD1 (5 bases). Trimming removed 6 bases from V and 8 bases from J, with 25 bases in between. The CDR3 extends over 17 amino acids. Germline CDR1 reads MDHEN; CDR2 reads SYDVKM. Here the CDR3 reads CASSPPGLVFLREKLFF. The CDR3 nucleotides are TGTGCCAGCAGCCCTCCGGGACTGGTCTTCTTACGGGAAAAACTGTTTTTT.

J is TRBJ2-3 and V is TRBV28; D may be TRBD2 (5 bases). This CDR3 spans 16 amino acids. The ends were cut back, 6 bases at V and 5 bases at J, with 21 bases in the middle. Germline values: CDR1 MDHEN, CDR2 SYDVKM. The CDR3 region has the DNA TGTGCCAGCAGGAAGTCGAGCTCCCGGAGGAGAGATACGCAGTATTTT. As protein: CASRKSSSRRRDTQYF. Combining the CDR3 with reference TRBV28 and TRBJ2-3 gives the whole variable domain DVKVTQSSRYLVKRTGEKVFLECVQDMDHENMFWYRQDPGLGLRLIYFSYDVKMKEKGDIPEGYSVSREKKERFSLILESASTNQTSMYLCASRKSSSRRRDTQYFGPGTRLTVL.

The chain recombines TRBV28 with TRBJ2-2; D is unresolved. V lost 1 base to trimming and J lost 5 bases, with 20 bases between them. Germline loops: CDR1 MDHEN, CDR2 SYDVKM. CDR3 size: 18 residues. DNA of the CDR3: TGTGCCAGCAGTTTATCGGTCCACCGCGGTCCGGTGACCGGGGAGCTGTTTTTT. This translates into CASSLSVHRGPVTGELFF.

This chain uses TRBV30 with TRBJ2-7, with a weak D call TRBD2 (5 bases). Trimming stripped 2 bases from V and 0 bases from J, with 14 bases between. The CDR3 extends over 15 amino acids. Germline CDR1 is GTSNPN and CDR2 is SVGIG (reference sequence). Here the CDR3 reads CAWSPEGTISYEQYF. CDR3 nucleotides: TGTGCCTGGAGTCCCGAGGGCACTATCTCCTACGAGCAGTACTTC.